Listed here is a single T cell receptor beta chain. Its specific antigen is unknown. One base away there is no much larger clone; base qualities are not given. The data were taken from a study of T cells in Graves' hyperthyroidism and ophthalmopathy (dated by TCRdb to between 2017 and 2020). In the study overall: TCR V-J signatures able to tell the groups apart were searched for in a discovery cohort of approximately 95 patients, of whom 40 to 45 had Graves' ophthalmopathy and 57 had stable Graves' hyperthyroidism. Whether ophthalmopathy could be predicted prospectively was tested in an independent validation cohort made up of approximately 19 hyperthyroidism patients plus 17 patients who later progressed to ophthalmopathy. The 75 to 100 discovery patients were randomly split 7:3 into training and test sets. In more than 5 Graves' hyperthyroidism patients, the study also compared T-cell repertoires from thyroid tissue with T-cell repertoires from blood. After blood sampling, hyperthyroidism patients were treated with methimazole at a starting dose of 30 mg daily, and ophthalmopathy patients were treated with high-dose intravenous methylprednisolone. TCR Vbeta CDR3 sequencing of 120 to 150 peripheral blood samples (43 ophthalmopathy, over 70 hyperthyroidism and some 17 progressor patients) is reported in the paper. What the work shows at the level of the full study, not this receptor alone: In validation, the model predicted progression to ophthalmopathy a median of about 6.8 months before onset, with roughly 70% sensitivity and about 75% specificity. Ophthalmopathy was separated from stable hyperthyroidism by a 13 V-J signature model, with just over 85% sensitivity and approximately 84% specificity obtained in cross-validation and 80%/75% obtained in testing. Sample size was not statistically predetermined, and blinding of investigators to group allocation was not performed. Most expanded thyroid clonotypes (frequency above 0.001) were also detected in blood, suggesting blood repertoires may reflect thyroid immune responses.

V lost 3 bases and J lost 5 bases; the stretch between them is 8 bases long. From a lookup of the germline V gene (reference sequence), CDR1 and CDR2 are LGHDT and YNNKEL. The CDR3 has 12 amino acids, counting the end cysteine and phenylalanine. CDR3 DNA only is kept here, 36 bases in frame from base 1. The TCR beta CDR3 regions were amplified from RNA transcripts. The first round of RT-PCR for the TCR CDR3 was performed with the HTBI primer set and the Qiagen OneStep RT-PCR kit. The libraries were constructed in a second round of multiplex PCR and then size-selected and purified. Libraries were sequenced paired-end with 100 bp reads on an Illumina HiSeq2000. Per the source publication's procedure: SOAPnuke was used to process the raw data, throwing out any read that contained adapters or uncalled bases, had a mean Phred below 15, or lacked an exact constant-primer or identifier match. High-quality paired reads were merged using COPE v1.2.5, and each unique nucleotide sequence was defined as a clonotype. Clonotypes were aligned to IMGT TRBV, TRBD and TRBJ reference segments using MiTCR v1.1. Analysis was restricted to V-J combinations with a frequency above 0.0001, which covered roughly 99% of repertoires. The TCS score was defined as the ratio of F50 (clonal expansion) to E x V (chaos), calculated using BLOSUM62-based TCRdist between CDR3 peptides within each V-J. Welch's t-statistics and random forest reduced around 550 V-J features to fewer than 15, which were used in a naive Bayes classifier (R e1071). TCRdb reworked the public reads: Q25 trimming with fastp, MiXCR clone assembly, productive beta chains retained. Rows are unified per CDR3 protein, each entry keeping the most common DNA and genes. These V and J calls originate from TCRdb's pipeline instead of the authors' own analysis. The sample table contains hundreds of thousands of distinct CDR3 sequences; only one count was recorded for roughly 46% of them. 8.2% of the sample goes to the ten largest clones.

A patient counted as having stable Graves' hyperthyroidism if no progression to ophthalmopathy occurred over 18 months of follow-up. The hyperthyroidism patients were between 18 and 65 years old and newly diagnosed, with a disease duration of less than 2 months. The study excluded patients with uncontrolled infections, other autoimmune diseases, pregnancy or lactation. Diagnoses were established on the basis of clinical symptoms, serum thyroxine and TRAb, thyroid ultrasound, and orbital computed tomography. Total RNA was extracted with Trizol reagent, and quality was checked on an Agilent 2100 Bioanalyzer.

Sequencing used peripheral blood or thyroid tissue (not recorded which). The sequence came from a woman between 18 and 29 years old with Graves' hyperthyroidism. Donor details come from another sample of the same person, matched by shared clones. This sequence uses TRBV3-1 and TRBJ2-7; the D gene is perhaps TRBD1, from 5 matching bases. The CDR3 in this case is CASSHLGDEQYF. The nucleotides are TGTGCCAGCAGCCACCTAGGGGACGAGCAGTACTTC.